One sample yielded the 8 T cell receptor beta chains listed below, sequenced in a study. TCRdb ran MiXCR on the RT-PCR reads and lists one entry per CDR3 protein. The data hold 650,000 to 800,000 distinct CDR3 sequences, with 14% observed a single time. Specimen: memory CD4+ T cells from blood. The origin of the receptors is a female donor in good health, serving as a healthy control.

This clonotype has more than one count but fewer than ten. This chain connects TRBV10-3 to TRBJ2-3, with 9 bases that match TRBD2. CDR3 length: 16 amino acids. Germline trimming cut 0 bases from V and 1 base from J; bases unmatched to any gene: 2. Germline loops: CDR1 ENHRY, CDR2 SYGVKD. The CDR3 nucleotides are TGTGCCATCAGTGAGTCTCGCGGGAGGGGCACAGATACGCAGTATTTT. As protein: CAISESRGRGTDTQYF.

Comment on this clonotype: This clone may be a read error of a much larger clone one base away. The V and J genes are TRBV27 and TRBJ2-6; 10 bases fit TRBD1. This CDR3 has 17 amino acids. J was trimmed by 2 bases and V by 3 bases; bases with no gene match: 4. The germline gives CDR1 MNHEY, CDR2 SMNVEV (reference sequence). In DNA, the CDR3 is TGTGCCAGCAGTTTGGGACAGGGGATTGCTGGGGCCAACGTCCTGACTTTC. This encodes CASSLGQGIAGANVLTF.

This clonotype was detected many times. The rearrangement uses TRBV16 and TRBJ2-1; D perhaps matches TRBD2 (5 bases). Germline V gene data show CDR1 as KGHSY and CDR2 as FQNENV. V was cut by 5 bases and J by 5 bases, with 16 bases left in between. The CDR3 has 15 amino acids. The CDR3 is CASSEDWASDNEQFF. Here the CDR3 DNA reads TGTGCCAGCAGCGAGGACTGGGCGAGTGACAATGAGCAGTTCTTC. The full variable domain, its missing parts supplied by reference TRBV16 and TRBJ2-1, is GEEVAQTPKHLVRGEGQKAKLYCAPIKGHSYVFWYQQVLKNEFKFLISFQNENVFDETGMPKERFSAKCLPNSPCSLEIQATKLEDSAVYFCASSEDWASDNEQFFGPGTRLTVL.

V usage is TRBV5-1 and J usage is TRBJ1-5, with D perhaps matching TRBD1 (5 bases). Trimming removed 4 bases at V and 2 bases at J, with 10 bases between. Germline CDR1 SGHRS, CDR2 YFSETQ. CDR3 length: 14 residues. CDR3 nucleotides: TGCGCCAGCAGCCCACAGGTCGGCAATCAGCCCCAGCATTTT. Amino acid sequence: CASSPQVGNQPQHF.

The sample holds a few counts of this clonotype. V gene TRBV7-9 combines with J gene TRBJ1-1; 8 nucleotides agree with TRBD1. The V segment lost 4 bases and the J segment 1 base; nucleotides outside the gene matches: 5. Germline loops: CDR1 SEHNR, CDR2 FQNEAQ (reference sequence). CDR3 length: 15 residues. CDR3: CASSSDRVTNTEAFF. In DNA, the CDR3 is TGTGCCAGCAGCTCGGACAGGGTGACGAACACTGAAGCTTTCTTT.

This clonotype has a handful of counts. The V gene is TRBV3-1, the J gene TRBJ1-5; D is unclear. V was pared by 0 bases and J by 3 bases, with 9 bases between. CDR1 LGHDT and CDR2 YNNKEL come from the germline V gene (reference sequence). The CDR3 spans 15 residues. The chain's CDR3 is CASSQDLQANQPQHF. CDR3 coding DNA: TGTGCCAGCAGCCAAGATTTGCAGGCCAATCAGCCCCAGCATTTT.

Turning to this clonotype: A read error may be the cause here, since a much bigger clone is one base away. This chain uses TRBV20-1 with TRBJ2-1; TRBD2 agrees at 9 bases. The junction had 12 bases not matched to a gene; V was cut back by 6 bases and J by 9 bases. The germline gives CDR1 DFQATT, CDR2 SNEGSKA (reference sequence). The CDR3 loop spans 14 amino acids. The CDR3 sequence is CSATPGLARGEQFF. As DNA, the CDR3 is TGCAGTGCCACACCGGGACTAGCTAGGGGTGAGCAGTTCTTC.

This clonotype was seen a handful of times. The chain uses TRBV7-2 and TRBJ2-3; the match to TRBD1 covers 7 bases. The CDR3 covers 13 residues. Trimming cost V 4 bases and J 6 bases; bases outside gene matches: 4. Germline V CDR1 and CDR2: SGHTA, FQGNSA. CDR3 DNA: TGTGCCAGCAGCTCAGGGACAGCGGATACGCAGTATTTT. Residues: CASSSGTADTQYF.